This T cell receptor (beta chain) was captured in a study of CD4 T cells in relation to SARS-CoV-2 and coronaviruses. Study at large: No peptide or an HIV-1 Nef peptide pool served as negative control. The restricting HLA molecule for shared crossreactive spike epitopes was mapped.

Profiled with immunoSEQ multiplex PCR; TCRdb holds only in-frame clones, not every one. The sample contains approximately 20,000 clones, nearly 75% of which appear only once. CD4+ T cells from unexposed donors were obtained before the COVID-19 pandemic (2011-2018). Isolation of CD4+ T cells took place after about eleven days in culture. This clone is a singleton in its sample. Its target is unknown. V shed 4 bases and J shed 0 bases, with 10 bases lying between them. The CDR3 runs to 15 residues. Germline CDR1 and CDR2: KGHDR and SFDVKD. Study results and limitations: In around 63% of donors, memory CD4+ clonotypes crossrecognized SARS-CoV-2 and at least one common cold coronavirus spike. Monoreactive clones expanded significantly more to SARS-CoV-2 than crossreactive clones did.

Sequenced input: CD4+ T cells from PBMCs, cultured in vitro. The chain is built from TRBV24-1 and TRBJ2-3, with D tentatively TRBD1 or TRBD2 (5 bases each). This TCR was sampled from a human donor in good health. The CDR3 loop reads CATSDLRDSTDTQYF. The CDR3 region has the DNA TGTGCCACCAGTGACCTCCGGGACAGCACAGATACGCAGTATTTT.